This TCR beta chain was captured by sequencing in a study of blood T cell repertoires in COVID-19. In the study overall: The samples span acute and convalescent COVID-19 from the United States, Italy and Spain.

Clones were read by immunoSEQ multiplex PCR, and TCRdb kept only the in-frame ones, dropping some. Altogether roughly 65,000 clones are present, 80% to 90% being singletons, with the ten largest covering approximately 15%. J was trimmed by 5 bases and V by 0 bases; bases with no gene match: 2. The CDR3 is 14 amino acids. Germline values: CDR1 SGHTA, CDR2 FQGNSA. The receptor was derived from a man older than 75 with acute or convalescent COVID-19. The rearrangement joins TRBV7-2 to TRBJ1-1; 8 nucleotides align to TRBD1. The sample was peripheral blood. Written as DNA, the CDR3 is TGTGCCAGCAGCTTAGCTCAGGGGGCAACTGAAGCTTTCTTT. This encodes CASSLAQGATEAFF.